A single sample gave rise to the 12 T cell receptor beta chains below, sequenced in a study of blood T cell repertoires in COVID-19. Clones were read by immunoSEQ multiplex PCR, and TCRdb kept only the in-frame ones, dropping some. The sample shows approximately 220,000 clones, about four fifths of them seen only once. The sequencing input was peripheral blood. The receptor set was obtained from a woman aged 55-69 years with acute or convalescent COVID-19.

The V gene is TRBV9, the J gene TRBJ2-3; D is ambiguous. The CDR3 is 13 residues long. Trimming left V 5 bases short and J 0 bases short, with 7 bases between. Germline CDR1 reads SGDLS; CDR2 reads YYNGEE. The CDR3 sequence is CASSAYSTDTQYF. The CDR3 bases are TGTGCCAGCAGTGCCTATAGCACAGATACGCAGTATTTT.

This clone was seen a handful of times. The CDR3 spells CASSSRRLALRGELFF. DNA for the CDR3: TGTGCCAGTAGTTCCCGAAGACTAGCGTTAAGGGGGGAGCTGTTTTTT. The chain links TRBV19 to TRBJ2-2; 8 bases align to TRBD2. CDR1 and CDR2 (germline): LNHDA, SQIVND (reference sequence). The CDR3 runs to 16 residues. The trim removed 5 bases at V and 8 bases at J, leaving 13 bases unmatched. The full variable domain, rest sourced from reference TRBV19 and TRBJ2-2, is DGGITQSPKYLFRKEGQNVTLSCEQNLNHDAMYWYRQDPGQGLRLIYYSQIVNDFQKGDIAEGYSVSREKKESFPLTVTSAQKNPTAFYLCASSSRRLALRGELFFGEGSRLTVL.

This chain joins TRBV7-6 and TRBJ2-3; 8 nucleotides line up with TRBD2. Per the germline V gene, CDR1 is SGHVS and CDR2 is FNYEAQ. This CDR3 contains 17 residues. The V segment lost 1 base and the J segment 4 bases; nucleotides outside the gene matches: 10. CDR3 coding DNA: TGTGCCAGCAGCTTAGGTCCCCCTCGGGGGGGCTCAGATACGCAGTATTTT. Encoded protein: CASSLGPPRGGSDTQYF.

V usage is TRBV7-2 and J usage is TRBJ2-7, with D maybe TRBD1 (6 bases). The V gene lost 1 base and the J gene lost 5 bases, with 15 bases spanning the gap. Germline-derived CDR1 and CDR2 are SGHTA and FQGNSA. The CDR3 is made up of 15 amino acids. CDR3 region: CASSLVSGQTDEQYF. DNA of the CDR3: TGTGCCAGCAGCTTAGTATCGGGACAAACGGACGAGCAGTACTTC.

This clone was picked up a small number of times. In the same sample, other DNA sequences code for this CDR3. The CDR3 nucleotides read TGTGCCAGCAGTTTGGACAGGGACTATGGCTACACCTTC. This sequence encodes CASSLDRDYGYTF. The chain carries TRBV12-3 or TRBV12-4 and TRBJ1-2; TRBD1 aligns across 8 bases. Trimming cost V 3 bases and J 3 bases; bases outside gene matches: 0. This CDR3 is 13 amino acids long.

The J gene is TRBJ2-5, the V gene TRBV25-1, with TRBD2 matching 10 bases. Germline CDR1 is MGHDK and CDR2 is SYGVNS. The CDR3 totals 15 residues. Trimming removed 4 bases from V and 1 base from J; junction bases left unmatched: 3. In DNA, the CDR3 is TGTGCCAGCAGTGTACGACTAGCGGGCCAAGAGACCCAGTACTTC. Encoded protein: CASSVRLAGQETQYF.

The chain uses TRBV14 and TRBJ1-2; 7 nucleotides align to TRBD1. CDR1 and CDR2 (germline): SGHDN, FVKESK. The CDR3 extends over 15 amino acids. The V and J ends lost 3 bases and 8 bases, in that order; junction bases with no gene match: 12. This CDR3 reads CASSHGTAFVRGYTF. The DNA for the CDR3 is TGTGCCAGCAGCCATGGGACAGCTTTTGTACGCGGCTACACCTTC.

J is TRBJ1-3 and V is TRBV5-4; D call uncertain. Germline CDR1 reads SGHNT; CDR2 reads YYREEE (reference sequence). This CDR3 region has 16 residues. Trimming removed 4 bases at V and 0 bases at J, with 14 bases between. CDR3 in amino acids: CASSDFGINSGNTIYF. The CDR3 DNA sequence: TGTGCCAGCAGCGACTTCGGGATCAACTCTGGAAACACCATATATTTT. Variable domain in full (rest from reference TRBV5-4 and TRBJ1-3): ETGVTQSPTHLIKTRGQQVTLRCSSQSGHNTVSWYQQALGQGPQFIFQYYREEENGRGNFPPRFSGLQFPNYSSELNVNALELDDSALYLCASSDFGINSGNTIYFGEGSWLTVV.

The CDR3 spells CAISGQTYEQYF. Written as DNA, the CDR3 is TGTGCCATCAGCGGACAGACCTACGAGCAGTACTTC. The chain is built from TRBV10-3 and TRBJ2-7, with TRBD1 as a possible D gene (6 bases). Germline V gene sequence: CDR1 ENHRY, CDR2 SYGVKD. This CDR3 region has 12 residues. Trimming left V 6 bases short and J 2 bases short, with 8 bases between.

V gene TRBV5-4 combines with J gene TRBJ1-2; 7 nucleotides match TRBD1. J lost 4 bases, V lost 4 bases, and 7 bases had no gene match. CDR1 is SGHNT, CDR2 YYREEE, per germline (reference sequence). This CDR3 has 14 amino acids. The CDR3 DNA reads as TGTGCCAGCAGCCGAGGACAGGAGGGCTATGGCTACACCTTC. Translated, it gives CASSRGQEGYGYTF.

The chain links TRBV28 to TRBJ1-1; TRBD1 is a possible D gene (5 bases). Germline assignment: CDR1 MDHEN and CDR2 SYDVKM. The V end lost 6 bases, the J end lost 11 bases, and 19 bases lay between the germline ends. There are 13 residues in the CDR3. CDR3 amino acids: CASSLGRALWAFF. CDR3 nucleotide sequence: TGTGCCAGCAGCCTCGGCAGGGCCCTGTGGGCTTTCTTT.

The rearrangement uses TRBV5-6 and TRBJ1-2, with D possibly matching TRBD1 (5 bases). This CDR3 has 13 residues. Trimming cost V 6 bases and J 6 bases, with 15 bases left between them. Germline CDR1 reads SGHDT; CDR2 reads YYEEEE. This chain's CDR3 is CASTRGGEHGYTF. The CDR3, as DNA: TGTGCCAGCACCAGAGGAGGGGAGCATGGCTACACCTTC.